This is a list of T cell receptor beta chains from one sample in a study of T cell responses to AZD1222 COVID-19 vaccine. The assay was immunoSEQ multiplex PCR, and TCRdb's table has in-frame clones only and misses some. The sample has 60,000 to 75,000 clones; 89% are singletons. Source: peripheral blood, taken 28 days after the second AZD1222 dose. All receptors come from an adult who received the AZD1222 COVID-19 vaccine. CDR3s include the opening cysteine and the closing phenylalanine or tryptophan. Each record gives: J gene, clone size, V gene, CDR3 length, D gene, CDR3 protein, CDR3 DNA. D genes are given only for firm matches. Some rows mark clone size as missing; the rest say once, few, many or name a class of expanded clone.

>TRBJ2-7|NA|TRBV9|14|TRBD1
CASSKTGAPYEQYF
TGTGCCAGCAGTAAGACAGGGGCCCCCTACGAGCAGTACTTC
>TRBJ1-5|NA|TRBV18|14|TRBD1
CASSPGTGNQPQHF
TGTGCCAGCTCACCTGGGACAGGAAATCAGCCCCAGCATTTT
>TRBJ2-3|NA|TRBV7-9|14|NA
CANNKGGGTDTQYF
TGTGCCAACAACAAGGGCGGAGGCACAGATACGCAGTATTTT
>TRBJ1-6|NA|TRBV10-1|14|NA
CASSELPGDSPLHF
TGCGCCAGCAGTGAATTGCCTGGGGATTCACCCCTCCACTTT
>TRBJ2-5|NA|TRBV11-2|14|TRBD2
CASSLRGEGETQYF
TGTGCCAGCAGCTTACGGGGGGAAGGAGAGACCCAGTACTTC
>TRBJ1-2|NA|TRBV29-1|11|TRBD1
CSADRDGGYTF
TGCAGCGCTGACAGGGATGGCGGCTACACCTTC
>TRBJ2-5|NA|TRBV6-1|19|NA
CASSEALYGGFVREETQYF
TGTGCCAGCAGTGAAGCGCTTTACGGGGGATTCGTCCGCGAAGAGACCCAGTACTTC
>TRBJ2-2|NA|TRBV9|13|NA
CASSPRRDGELFF
TGTGCCAGCAGCCCCCGACGGGACGGGGAGCTGTTTTTT
>TRBJ2-7|NA|TRBV6-5|14|TRBD1
CASNTGQGPYEQYF
TGTGCCAGCAATACGGGACAGGGCCCCTACGAGCAGTACTTC
>TRBJ2-2|once|TRBV12-5|14|NA
CASGLVGWTGELFF
TGTGCTAGTGGTTTGGTAGGGTGGACCGGGGAGCTGTTTTTT
>TRBJ2-7|NA|TRBV18|16|NA
CASSPPDAGSTYEQYF
TGTGCCAGCTCACCACCAGATGCAGGGTCAACCTACGAGCAGTACTTC
>TRBJ1-4|NA|TRBV7-2|15|NA
CASSLGGRTNEKLFF
TGTGCCAGCAGCTTAGGTGGGCGAACCAATGAAAAACTGTTTTTT
>TRBJ1-4|NA|TRBV2|14|TRBD1
CASIGGQDNEKLFF
TGTGCCAGCATCGGAGGACAGGATAATGAAAAACTGTTTTTT
>TRBJ2-7|NA|TRBV6-5|15|TRBD1
CASRLGGQRPYEQYF
TGTGCCAGCAGGCTTGGGGGACAGCGGCCCTACGAGCAGTACTTC
>TRBJ2-3|NA|TRBV6-5|15|NA
CASSRRGVGTDTQYF
TGTGCCAGCAGTAGGAGGGGGGTTGGCACAGATACGCAGTATTTT
>TRBJ2-1|few|TRBV2|17|TRBD2
CASSSIWPAGGYNEQFF
TGTGCCAGCAGTTCCATTTGGCCAGCGGGAGGCTACAATGAGCAGTTCTTC
>TRBJ1-1|NA|TRBV11-1|14|NA
CASSRNRVNTEAFF
TGTGCCAGCAGTCGCAACAGGGTTAACACTGAAGCTTTCTTT
>TRBJ2-2|once|TRBV5-1|16|NA
CASSLGTQANTGELFF
TGCGCCAGCAGCCTCGGGACACAAGCGAACACCGGGGAGCTGTTTTTT
>TRBJ1-3|NA|TRBV7-9|16|NA
CASSLLDTISGNTIYF
TGTGCCAGCAGCTTATTGGACACCATCTCTGGAAACACCATATATTTT
>TRBJ1-4|NA|TRBV25-1|17|NA
CASSEYRAGSSAEKLFF
TGTGCCAGCAGTGAATACCGTGCAGGGAGTTCGGCCGAAAAACTGTTTTTT
>TRBJ2-7|NA|TRBV27|14|TRBD1
CASGTGKGDYEQYF
TGTGCCAGCGGGACAGGGAAGGGGGACTACGAGCAGTACTTC
>TRBJ2-1|NA|TRBV6-5|14|TRBD2
CASSYQREAHEQFF
TGTGCCAGCAGTTACCAGCGGGAGGCCCATGAGCAGTTCTTC
>TRBJ2-2|NA|TRBV19|15|TRBD1
CASSIRQGDTGELFF
TGTGCCAGTAGTATACGACAGGGGGACACCGGGGAGCTGTTTTTT
>TRBJ1-1|NA|TRBV3-1/TRBV3-2|14|TRBD1
CASSKTGGRTEAFF
TGTGCCAGCAGCAAGACAGGGGGCCGGACTGAAGCTTTCTTT
>TRBJ1-2|NA|TRBV5-1|16|TRBD1
CASSLASRDRDNGYTF
TGCGCCAGCAGCTTGGCTAGCCGGGACAGGGATAATGGCTACACCTTC
>TRBJ2-5|NA|TRBV14|15|NA
CASSQFRGARETQYF
TGTGCCAGCAGCCAATTCAGGGGGGCGAGGGAGACCCAGTACTTC
>TRBJ2-7|NA|TRBV4-3|14|NA
CASSQFRDTYEQYF
TGCGCCAGCAGCCAATTTAGGGATACCTACGAGCAGTACTTC
>TRBJ1-5|NA|TRBV6-4|15|TRBD1
CASSVGTGPNQPQHF
TGTGCCAGCAGTGTGGGGACAGGGCCAAATCAGCCCCAGCATTTT
>TRBJ2-3|NA|TRBV9|15|TRBD2
CASSESGSVVDTQYF
TGTGCCAGCAGCGAAAGCGGGAGTGTCGTGGATACGCAGTATTTT
>TRBJ1-1|once|TRBV5-6|13|NA
CASSLGLNTEAFF
TGTGCCAGCAGCTTAGGACTGAACACTGAAGCTTTCTTT
>TRBJ1-2|once|TRBV18|13|NA
CASSPPGKSGYTF
TGTGCCAGCTCACCTCCGGGGAAGTCTGGCTACACCTTC
>TRBJ1-1|NA|TRBV6-5|12|NA
CASSYSRFEAFF
TGTGCCAGCAGTTACTCGAGGTTTGAAGCTTTCTTT
>TRBJ1-1|NA|TRBV27|15|NA
CASSFGARAITEAFF
TGTGCCAGCAGTTTCGGAGCTAGGGCGATCACTGAAGCTTTCTTT
>TRBJ2-7|NA|TRBV5-4|14|NA
CASSLDPGSYEQYF
TGTGCCAGCAGCTTGGATCCAGGGAGCTACGAGCAGTACTTC
>TRBJ2-7|NA|TRBV5-1|12|NA
CASSLFDDEQYF
TGCGCCAGCAGCTTGTTTGACGACGAGCAGTACTTC